These 12 T cell receptor beta chains share one sample of origin, sequenced in a study of OX40 agonist ivuxolimab in advanced cancers. The repertoire was sequenced with immunoSEQ multiplex PCR; TCRdb's copy has only in-frame clones and lacks some. The table has tens of thousands of clones, 85% seen once; the top ten hold 0.5% to 0.85%. Sequencing was performed on CD4+ or CD8+ T cells sorted from blood, taken in a trial of the OX40 agonist ivuxolimab. The receptors stem from an adult with an advanced solid tumor such as melanoma, head and neck, liver or kidney cancer.

The V gene is TRBV7-2, the J gene TRBJ1-6; TRBD1 might be the D (5 bases). The CDR3 is 17 amino acids. Germline assignment: CDR1 SGHTA and CDR2 FQGNSA. V lost 1 base to trimming and J lost 6 bases, with 16 bases between them. The CDR3 DNA follows: TGTGCCAGCAGCTTAGTCGGCACAGGCGCCTCTAATTCACCCCTCCACTTT. Its protein is CASSLVGTGASNSPLHF.

This clone was seen only once. This chain connects TRBV5-1 to TRBJ1-4; perhaps TRBD1 as D (5 bases). Between the trimmed V and J ends, which lost 4 bases and 6 bases, there was a span of 13 bases. CDR3 size: 14 residues. The germline V gene encodes CDR1 SGHRS and CDR2 YFSETQ. The CDR3 reads CASSTTGGDEKLFF. The CDR3 DNA reads as TGCGCCAGCAGCACCACAGGAGGGGATGAAAAACTGTTTTTT.

The rearrangement uses TRBV10-2 and TRBJ2-7; D gene unclear. Trimming shortened V by 3 bases and J by 4 bases, and 10 bases separated the two germline ends. This CDR3 spans 13 amino acids. CDR1 and CDR2 from the germline V gene are WSHSY and SAAADI. CDR3 bases: TGCGCCAGCAGTGAAGCTTCTTATTACGAGCAGTACTTC. Translated, it gives CASSEASYYEQYF.

This clone was recorded only once. The chain has TRBV2 and TRBJ2-2, with 9 bases identical to TRBD1. The CDR3 has 14 amino acids. Germline CDR1 reads SNHLY; CDR2 reads FYNNEI. The J segment lost 5 bases and the V segment lost 7 bases, leaving 5 bases of the junction unmatched. Written as DNA, the CDR3 is TGTGCCAGCATCGGGACAGGGCAGACCGGGGAGCTGTTTTTT. Translating gives CASIGTGQTGELFF.

The chain recombines TRBV6-6 with TRBJ2-7; 10 positions match TRBD1. V lost 2 bases and J lost 2; bases outside the gene matches: 3. The germline CDR1 and CDR2 sequences are MNHNY and SVGAGI (reference sequence). The CDR3 has 15 residues. This CDR3 reads CASSYRGTGAYEQYF. Here the CDR3 DNA reads TGTGCCAGCAGTTACAGAGGGACAGGGGCCTACGAGCAGTACTTC.

The gene calls are TRBV7-8 and TRBJ1-1; D call uncertain. The V end lost 6 bases, the J end lost 8 bases, and 10 bases lay between the germline ends. From germline, CDR1 is SGHVS and CDR2 FQNEAQ. This CDR3 region has 11 residues. CDR3: CASSQSGEAFF. For the CDR3, the DNA is TGTGCCAGCAGTCAATCGGGGGAAGCTTTCTTT.

The V gene is TRBV6-5, the J gene TRBJ1-3; D gene unclear. Trimming took 6 bases from V and 5 from J, leaving 14 bases between them. The CDR3 contains 14 residues. Germline V gene lookup returns CDR1 MNHEY and CDR2 SVGAGI. DNA of the CDR3: TGTGCCAGCAGAGGCGGGCCGGCGAGAAACACCATATATTTT. It translates to CASRGGPARNTIYF.

The rearrangement uses TRBV7-9 and TRBJ1-1; D call uncertain. This CDR3 is built from 13 residues. With 1 base removed from V and 5 bases from J, the gap between germline ends came to 8 bases. In germline, CDR1 is SEHNR, CDR2 FQNEAQ (reference sequence). CDR3 nucleotide sequence: TGTGCCAGCAGCTTAGTCCCGGGGACTGAAGCTTTCTTT. It is translated as CASSLVPGTEAFF.

The CDR3 sequence: CASKGHPGGYTEAFF. The CDR3 DNA is TGTGCCAGCAAAGGACATCCAGGGGGCTACACTGAAGCTTTCTTT. This chain joins TRBV11-2 and TRBJ1-1; 8 bases agree with TRBD1. The germline V gene encodes CDR1 SGHAT and CDR2 FQNNGV. Trimming removed 7 bases from V and 3 bases from J; junction bases left unmatched: 10. This CDR3 has 15 residues. The entire variable domain, with the rest obtained from reference TRBV11-2 and TRBJ1-1, is as follows: EAGVAQSPRYKIIEKRQSVAFWCNPISGHATLYWYQQILGQGPKLLIQFQNNGVVDDSQLPKDRFSAERLKGVDSTLKIQPAKLEDSAVYLCASKGHPGGYTEAFFGQGTRLTVV.

The genes are TRBV9 and TRBJ2-5; 10 bases align to TRBD2. CDR1 is SGDLS, CDR2 YYNGEE, per germline. The CDR3 is 17 residues long. V gave up 3 bases and J gave up 0 bases; unmatched junction bases: 8. CDR3 sequence: CASSARTSGRYQETQYF. The CDR3 DNA reads as TGTGCCAGCAGCGCCCGGACTAGCGGTCGGTACCAAGAGACCCAGTACTTC.

CDR3 sequence reads: CAWSSQGYEQYF. DNA of the CDR3: TGTGCCTGGAGTTCTCAGGGCTACGAGCAGTACTTC. This sequence joins TRBV30 and TRBJ2-7; possible D gene TRBD1, 5 bases. V was shortened by 2 bases and J by 3 bases, with 8 bases between the two germline ends. This CDR3 has 12 residues. Germline loops: CDR1 GTSNPN, CDR2 SVGIG (reference sequence).

The chain employs TRBV6-5 and TRBJ2-7; 10 bases are a match to TRBD1. CDR3 size: 15 residues. CDR1 and CDR2 from the germline V gene are MNHEY and SVGAGI. V shed 0 bases and J 3 bases; nucleotides not matched to a gene: 2. CDR3 amino acids: CASSYSRTGGYEQYF. Here the CDR3 DNA reads TGTGCCAGCAGTTACTCGAGGACAGGGGGCTACGAGCAGTACTTC.